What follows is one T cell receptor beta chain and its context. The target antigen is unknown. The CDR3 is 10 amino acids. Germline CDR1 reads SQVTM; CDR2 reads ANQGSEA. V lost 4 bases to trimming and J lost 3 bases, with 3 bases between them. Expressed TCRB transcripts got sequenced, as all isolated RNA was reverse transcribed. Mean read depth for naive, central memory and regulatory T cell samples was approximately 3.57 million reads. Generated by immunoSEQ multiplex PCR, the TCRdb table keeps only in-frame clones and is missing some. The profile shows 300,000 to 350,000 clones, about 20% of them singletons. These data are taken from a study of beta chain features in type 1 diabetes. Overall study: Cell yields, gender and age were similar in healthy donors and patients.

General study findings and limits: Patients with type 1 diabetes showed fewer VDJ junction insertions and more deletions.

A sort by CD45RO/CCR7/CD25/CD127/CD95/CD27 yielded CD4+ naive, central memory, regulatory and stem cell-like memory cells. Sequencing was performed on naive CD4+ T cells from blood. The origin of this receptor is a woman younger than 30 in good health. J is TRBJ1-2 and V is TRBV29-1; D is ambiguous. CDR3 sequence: CSVADYGYTF. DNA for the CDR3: TGCAGCGTTGCCGACTATGGCTACACCTTC.